Sequencing of this T cell receptor (beta chain) was carried out in a study of T cells in Graves' hyperthyroidism and ophthalmopathy. Regarding the study as a whole: The model's output predicted ophthalmopathy at a median of 6.5 months prior to onset.

The sample holds many counts of this clonotype. Its specificity is unknown. Amplified regions were TCR beta CDR3 sequences from RNA transcripts. Carried out on the TCR CDR3, a first-round RT-PCR used the HTBI primer set. MiXCR was run by TCRdb on the multiplex PCR reads, yielding one entry per CDR3 protein. The sample carries fewer than 650,000 distinct CDR3 sequences, approximately 15% recorded once. Uncontrolled infection, other autoimmune disease, pregnancy or lactation led to exclusion. Diagnoses were established using clinical symptoms, serum thyroxine and TRAb, thyroid ultrasound and orbital computed tomography. The CDR3 is 16 amino acids. In germline, CDR1 is KGHDR, CDR2 SFDVKD. The V end was cut by 1 base, the J end by 5 bases, with 16 bases between.

The origin of this receptor is a woman younger than 45 with Graves' hyperthyroidism that later progressed to Graves' ophthalmopathy. The specimen was blood. This rearrangement joins TRBV24-1 to TRBJ2-5, with D possibly called TRBD1 or TRBD2 (5 bases each). The chain's CDR3 is CATSDFRDGRGETQYF. The DNA for the CDR3 is TGTGCCACCAGTGATTTCCGGGACGGCAGAGGGGAGACCCAGTACTTC.